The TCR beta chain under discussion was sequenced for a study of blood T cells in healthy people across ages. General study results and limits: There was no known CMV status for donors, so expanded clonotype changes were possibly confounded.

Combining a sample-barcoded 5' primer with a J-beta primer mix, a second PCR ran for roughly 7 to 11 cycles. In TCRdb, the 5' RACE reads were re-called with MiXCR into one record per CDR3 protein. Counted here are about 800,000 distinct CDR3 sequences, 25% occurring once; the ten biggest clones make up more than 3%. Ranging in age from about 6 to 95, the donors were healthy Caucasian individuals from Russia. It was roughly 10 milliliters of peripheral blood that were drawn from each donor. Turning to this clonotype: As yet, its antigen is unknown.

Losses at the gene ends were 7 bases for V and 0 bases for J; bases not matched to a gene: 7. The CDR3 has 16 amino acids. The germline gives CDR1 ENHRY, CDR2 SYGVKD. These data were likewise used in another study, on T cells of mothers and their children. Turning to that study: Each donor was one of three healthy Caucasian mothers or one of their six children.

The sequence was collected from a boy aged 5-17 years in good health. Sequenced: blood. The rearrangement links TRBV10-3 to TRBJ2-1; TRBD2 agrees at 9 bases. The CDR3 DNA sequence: TGTGCCATCACCGTAGCGGGAGTCCCCTCCTACAATGAGCAGTTCTTC. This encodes CAITVAGVPSYNEQFF.